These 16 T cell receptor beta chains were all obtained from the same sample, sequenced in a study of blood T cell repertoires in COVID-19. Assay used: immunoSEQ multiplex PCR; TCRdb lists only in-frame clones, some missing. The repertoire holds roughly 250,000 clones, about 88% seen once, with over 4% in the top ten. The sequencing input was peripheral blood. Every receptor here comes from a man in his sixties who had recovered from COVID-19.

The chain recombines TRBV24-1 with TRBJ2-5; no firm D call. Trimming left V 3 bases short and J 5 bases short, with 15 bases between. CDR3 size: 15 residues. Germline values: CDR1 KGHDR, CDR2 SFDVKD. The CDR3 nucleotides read TGTGCCACCAGTGATCCCCAAAAGAGGCTGGAGACCCAGTACTTC. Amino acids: CATSDPQKRLETQYF.

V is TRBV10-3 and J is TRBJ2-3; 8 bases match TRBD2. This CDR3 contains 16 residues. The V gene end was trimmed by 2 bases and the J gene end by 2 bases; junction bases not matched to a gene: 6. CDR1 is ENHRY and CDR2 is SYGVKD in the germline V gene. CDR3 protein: CAISEPGRGVTDTQYF. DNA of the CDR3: TGTGCCATCAGTGAGCCGGGGCGGGGGGTCACAGATACGCAGTATTTT.

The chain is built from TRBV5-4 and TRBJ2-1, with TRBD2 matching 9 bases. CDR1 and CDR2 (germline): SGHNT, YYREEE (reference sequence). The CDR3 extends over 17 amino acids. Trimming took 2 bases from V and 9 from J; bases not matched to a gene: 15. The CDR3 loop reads CASSFAPLAGGSGEQFF. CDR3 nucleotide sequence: TGTGCCAGCAGCTTTGCCCCACTGGCGGGGGGGTCGGGTGAGCAGTTCTTC.

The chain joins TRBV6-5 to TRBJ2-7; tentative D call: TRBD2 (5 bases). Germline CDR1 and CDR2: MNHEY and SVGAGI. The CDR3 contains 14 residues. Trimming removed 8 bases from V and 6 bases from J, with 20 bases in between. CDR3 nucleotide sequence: TGTGCCAGCTCCCTTAAAAGAGGGCTCAGCGAGCAGTACTTC. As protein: CASSLKRGLSEQYF.

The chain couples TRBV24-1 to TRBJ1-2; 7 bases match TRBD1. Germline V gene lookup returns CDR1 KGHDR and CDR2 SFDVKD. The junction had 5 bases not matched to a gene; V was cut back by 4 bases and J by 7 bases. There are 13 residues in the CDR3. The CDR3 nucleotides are TGTGCCACCAGTGAAGGGACAGTTGGTGGCTACACCTTC. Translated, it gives CATSEGTVGGYTF.

For the CDR3, the DNA is TGTGCCAGCAGCCCGAAGGACAGGGGGGACTATGGCTACACCTTC. This codes for CASSPKDRGDYGYTF. This chain links TRBV13 with TRBJ1-2, with 10 bases fitting TRBD1. Per the germline V gene, CDR1 is PRHDT and CDR2 is FYEKMQ (reference sequence). The CDR3 spans 15 residues. J gave up 3 bases and V 5 bases, and 6 bases lay outside the gene matches.

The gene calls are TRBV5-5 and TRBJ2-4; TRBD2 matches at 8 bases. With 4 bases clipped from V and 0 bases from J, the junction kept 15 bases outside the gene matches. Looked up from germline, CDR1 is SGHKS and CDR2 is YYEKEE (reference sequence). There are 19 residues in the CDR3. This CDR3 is CASSPTGGGLSIAKNIQYF. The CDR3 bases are TGTGCCAGCAGCCCGACCGGGGGGGGCCTTTCGATAGCCAAAAACATTCAGTACTTC.

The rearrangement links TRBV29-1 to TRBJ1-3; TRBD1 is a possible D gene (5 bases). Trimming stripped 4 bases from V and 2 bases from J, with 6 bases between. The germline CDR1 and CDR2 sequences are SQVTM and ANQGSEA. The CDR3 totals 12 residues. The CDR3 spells CSVAGTGNTIYF. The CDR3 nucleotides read TGCAGCGTTGCAGGGACTGGAAACACCATATATTTT. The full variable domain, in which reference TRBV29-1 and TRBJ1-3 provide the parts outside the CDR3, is SAVISQKPSRDICQRGTSLTIQCQVDSQVTMMFWYRQQPGQSLTLIATANQGSEATYESGFVIDKFPISRPNLTFSTLTVSNMSPEDSSIYLCSVAGTGNTIYFGEGSWLTVV.

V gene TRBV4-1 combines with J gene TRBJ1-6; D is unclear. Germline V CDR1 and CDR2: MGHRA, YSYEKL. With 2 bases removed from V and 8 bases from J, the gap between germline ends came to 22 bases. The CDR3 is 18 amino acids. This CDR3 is CASSQYHGSVQIDSPLHF. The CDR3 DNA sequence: TGCGCCAGCAGCCAATACCATGGTTCAGTACAAATTGATTCACCCCTCCACTTT.

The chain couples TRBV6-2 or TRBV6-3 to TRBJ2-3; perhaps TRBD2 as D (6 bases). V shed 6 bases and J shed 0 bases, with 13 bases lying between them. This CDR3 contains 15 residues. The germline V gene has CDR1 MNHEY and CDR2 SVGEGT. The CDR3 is CASSPRGFSTDTQYF. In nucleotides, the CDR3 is TGTGCCAGCAGCCCTCGGGGGTTCAGCACAGATACGCAGTATTTT.

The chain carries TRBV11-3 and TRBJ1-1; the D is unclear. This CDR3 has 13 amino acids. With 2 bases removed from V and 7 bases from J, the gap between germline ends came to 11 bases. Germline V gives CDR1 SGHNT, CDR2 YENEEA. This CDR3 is CASSLRHVDEAFF. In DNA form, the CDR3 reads TGTGCCAGCAGCTTACGACACGTTGATGAAGCTTTCTTT.

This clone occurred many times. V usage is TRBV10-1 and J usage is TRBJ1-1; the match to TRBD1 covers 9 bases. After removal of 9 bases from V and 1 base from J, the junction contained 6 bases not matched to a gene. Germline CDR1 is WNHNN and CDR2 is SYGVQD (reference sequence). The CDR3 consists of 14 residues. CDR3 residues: CARTNRGQNTEAFF. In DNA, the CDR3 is TGCGCCAGGACAAACAGGGGGCAGAACACTGAAGCTTTCTTT.

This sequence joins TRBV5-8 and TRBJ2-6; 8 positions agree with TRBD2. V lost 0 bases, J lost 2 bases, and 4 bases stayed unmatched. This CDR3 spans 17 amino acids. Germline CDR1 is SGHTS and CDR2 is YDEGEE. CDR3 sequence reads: CASSLERGGPGANVLTF. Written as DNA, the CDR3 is TGTGCCAGCAGCTTGGAACGGGGGGGCCCTGGGGCCAACGTCCTGACTTTC.

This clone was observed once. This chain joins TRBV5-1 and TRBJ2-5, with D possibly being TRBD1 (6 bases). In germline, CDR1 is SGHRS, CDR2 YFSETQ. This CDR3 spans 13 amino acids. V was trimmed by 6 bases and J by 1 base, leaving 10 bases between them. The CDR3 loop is CASNRDTQETQYF. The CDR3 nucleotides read TGCGCCAGCAACAGGGATACCCAAGAGACCCAGTACTTC.

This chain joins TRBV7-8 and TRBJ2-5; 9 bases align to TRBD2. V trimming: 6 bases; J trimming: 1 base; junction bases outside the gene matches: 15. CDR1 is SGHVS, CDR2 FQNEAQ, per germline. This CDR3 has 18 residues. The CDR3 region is CASRESWNSGGAQETQYF. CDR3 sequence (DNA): TGTGCCAGCAGGGAATCTTGGAATAGCGGGGGAGCCCAAGAGACCCAGTACTTC.

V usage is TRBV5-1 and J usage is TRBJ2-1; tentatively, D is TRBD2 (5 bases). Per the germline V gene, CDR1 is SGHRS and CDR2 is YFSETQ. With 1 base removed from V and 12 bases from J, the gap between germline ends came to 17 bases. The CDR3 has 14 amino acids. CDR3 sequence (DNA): TGCGCCAGCAGCTTGTCGCGGTCTTGGGCGGGGCAGTTCTTC. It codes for CASSLSRSWAGQFF.